Listed below are T cell receptor beta chains from one sample, sequenced in a study of blood T cell repertoires in COVID-19. Data came from immunoSEQ multiplex PCR; TCRdb stores just in-frame clones and leaves some out. The sample holds 60,000 to 70,000 clones, roughly four fifths seen once. The sequenced material came from peripheral blood. These receptors originate from a woman aged 60-75 years with acute or convalescent COVID-19. The CDR3 runs from the conserved cysteine through the conserved F or W. The order of the fields is clone size, V gene, D gene, J gene, CDR3 protein, CDR3 DNA. D genes are given only for firm matches. Clone size is given for some rows only: seen once, a few or many times, or a class if the clone is expanded.

-	TRBV5-1	TRBD1	TRBJ1-2	CASSLVQGAAHGYTF	TGCGCCAGCAGCTTGGTACAGGGGGCGGCGCATGGCTACACCTTC
-	TRBV2	TRBD1	TRBJ2-1	CASSYDRGGSYNEQFF	TGTGCCAGCAGTTATGACAGGGGGGGTTCCTACAATGAGCAGTTCTTC
-	TRBV7-9	TRBD1	TRBJ1-4	CASPPRQGEEKLFF	TGTGCCAGCCCCCCCCGACAGGGGGAGGAAAAACTGTTTTTT
-	TRBV9	-	TRBJ1-1	CASSVVSLGGEAFF	TGTGCCAGCAGCGTAGTGTCCCTCGGGGGTGAAGCTTTCTTT
-	TRBV4-1	-	TRBJ2-5	CASSQQGFQETQYF	TGCGCCAGCAGCCAACAGGGTTTCCAAGAGACCCAGTACTTC
-	TRBV5-1	-	TRBJ1-1	CASSLGQTLNTEAFF	TGCGCCAGCAGCTTGGGTCAGACACTGAACACTGAAGCTTTCTTT
-	TRBV5-1	-	TRBJ1-3	CASSLEVSRGSGNTIYF	TGCGCCAGCAGCTTGGAGGTTTCGCGGGGTTCTGGAAACACCATATATTTT
-	TRBV4-1	-	TRBJ2-7	CASSQAGQSSYEQYF	TGCGCCAGCAGCCAAGCTGGACAGAGCTCCTACGAGCAGTACTTC
once	TRBV2	TRBD1	TRBJ1-1	CASRQGASYTEAFF	TGTGCCAGCAGACAGGGGGCTTCGTACACTGAAGCTTTCTTT
-	TRBV18	TRBD1	TRBJ1-5	CASSVGRGQQPQHF	TGTGCCAGCTCTGTGGGCAGGGGACAGCAGCCCCAGCATTTT
few	TRBV2	TRBD1	TRBJ1-1	CASRRDSNTEAFF	TGTGCCAGCAGGCGGGACAGCAACACTGAAGCTTTCTTT
-	TRBV5-1	TRBD1	TRBJ1-2	CASSLADRGDGYTF	TGCGCCAGCAGCTTGGCCGACAGGGGCGATGGCTACACCTTC
-	TRBV6-6	TRBD1	TRBJ2-7	CASSWGQGSGEQYF	TGTGCCAGCAGTTGGGGACAGGGGTCGGGTGAGCAGTACTTC
few	TRBV6-5	TRBD1	TRBJ1-2	CASNRGQGGYGYTF	TGTGCCAGCAACAGAGGACAGGGAGGATATGGCTACACCTTC
once	TRBV11-2	-	TRBJ1-5	CASSLGSRVSNQPQHF	TGTGCCAGCAGCTTAGGGTCCAGGGTTAGCAATCAGCCCCAGCATTTT
-	TRBV5-1	-	TRBJ2-3	CASSPGELITDTQYF	TGCGCCAGCAGCCCTGGAGAACTTATCACAGATACGCAGTATTTT
-	TRBV4-1	TRBD2	TRBJ2-7	CASSLLSSGETYEQYF	TGCGCCAGCAGCCTACTCTCAAGCGGGGAGACCTACGAGCAGTACTTC
-	TRBV6-5	-	TRBJ1-5	CASSTGGNQPQHF	TGTGCCAGCAGCACGGGGGGCAATCAGCCCCAGCATTTT
-	TRBV30	TRBD1	TRBJ1-2	CAWRNRQGDPGGYTF	TGTGCCTGGAGGAACCGACAGGGGGACCCCGGTGGCTACACCTTC
-	TRBV6-1	-	TRBJ2-3	CASSDPPDSADTQYF	TGTGCCAGCAGTGACCCCCCCGACAGCGCAGATACGCAGTATTTT
-	TRBV27	TRBD1	TRBJ1-2	CASSAGTGAGYTF	TGTGCCAGCAGTGCAGGGACAGGGGCCGGCTACACCTTC
few	TRBV2	TRBD1	TRBJ2-5	CASSQDRGRPETQYF	TGTGCCAGCAGTCAGGACAGGGGGCGCCCAGAGACCCAGTACTTC
-	TRBV11-2	-	TRBJ1-1	CASSELDSPEAFF	TGTGCCAGCAGCGAGTTGGACAGCCCTGAAGCTTTCTTT
-	TRBV15	TRBD1	TRBJ2-7	CATSTGRDSKGYEQYF	TGTGCCACCAGCACTGGAAGGGACAGCAAAGGCTACGAGCAGTACTTC
-	TRBV11-3	-	TRBJ1-1	CASSPAGSPEAFF	TGTGCCAGCAGCCCCGCCGGGTCCCCTGAAGCTTTCTTT
-	TRBV7-9	-	TRBJ1-3	CASSLAGTGFRGNTIYF	TGTGCCAGCAGCTTAGCCGGAACAGGTTTTAGAGGAAACACCATATATTTT
-	TRBV12-3/TRBV12-4	TRBD1	TRBJ1-5	CASSLRGQAPQHF	TGTGCCAGCAGTTTAAGGGGGCAGGCGCCCCAGCATTTT
few	TRBV6-5	-	TRBJ1-5	CASSPDRPSNQPQHF	TGTGCCAGCAGCCCCGACAGGCCAAGCAATCAGCCCCAGCATTTT
once	TRBV30	-	TRBJ1-6	CAWSSRSSGNSPLHF	TGTGCCTGGAGCTCAAGGAGTTCGGGAAATTCACCCCTCCACTTT
-	TRBV5-1	-	TRBJ2-2	CASSFRQGSAGELFF	TGCGCCAGCAGCTTTCGGCAGGGTTCGGCCGGGGAGCTGTTTTTT
-	TRBV7-9	TRBD2	TRBJ2-3	CASSLGSGGATDTQYF	TGTGCCAGCAGCCTCGGGAGCGGGGGGGCCACAGATACGCAGTATTTT
-	TRBV7-9	-	TRBJ2-1	CASSSDSRNEQFF	TGTGCCAGCAGCTCGGACAGTCGTAATGAGCAGTTCTTC
few	TRBV18	-	TRBJ2-7	CASSPSTPKQGYEQYF	TGTGCCAGCTCCCCAAGTACCCCCAAACAGGGCTACGAGCAGTACTTC
-	TRBV10-3	-	TRBJ1-1	CAIGGNGYTEAFF	TGTGCCATCGGGGGGAATGGGTACACTGAAGCTTTCTTT
-	TRBV19	-	TRBJ1-1	CASTSDTLNTEAFF	TGTGCCAGTACCTCTGACACTTTGAACACTGAAGCTTTCTTT
-	TRBV4-2	TRBD1	TRBJ2-7	CASSQDRGGQGYEQYF	TGTGCCAGCAGCCAAGATAGGGGGGGACAGGGCTACGAGCAGTACTTC
few	TRBV2	-	TRBJ2-7	CASTEQGHEQYF	TGTGCCAGCACCGAACAGGGACACGAGCAGTACTTC
few	TRBV2	-	TRBJ2-7	CASSEMRMYEQYF	TGTGCCAGCAGTGAAATGAGGATGTACGAGCAGTACTTC
once	TRBV2	TRBD1	TRBJ1-6	CASSEEGQGYSPLHF	TGTGCCAGCAGTGAAGAGGGACAGGGCTATTCACCCCTCCACTTT
-	TRBV9	TRBD2	TRBJ2-7	CASSVRGLAYEQYF	TGTGCCAGCAGCGTGAGAGGACTAGCGTACGAGCAGTACTTC
-	TRBV30	TRBD1	TRBJ2-2	CAWSDQGTGWTGELFF	TGTGCCTGGAGTGACCAAGGGACAGGGTGGACCGGGGAGCTGTTTTTT
-	TRBV4-1	-	TRBJ1-5	CASSHPNEEPQHF	TGCGCCAGCAGCCACCCAAACGAGGAGCCCCAGCATTTT